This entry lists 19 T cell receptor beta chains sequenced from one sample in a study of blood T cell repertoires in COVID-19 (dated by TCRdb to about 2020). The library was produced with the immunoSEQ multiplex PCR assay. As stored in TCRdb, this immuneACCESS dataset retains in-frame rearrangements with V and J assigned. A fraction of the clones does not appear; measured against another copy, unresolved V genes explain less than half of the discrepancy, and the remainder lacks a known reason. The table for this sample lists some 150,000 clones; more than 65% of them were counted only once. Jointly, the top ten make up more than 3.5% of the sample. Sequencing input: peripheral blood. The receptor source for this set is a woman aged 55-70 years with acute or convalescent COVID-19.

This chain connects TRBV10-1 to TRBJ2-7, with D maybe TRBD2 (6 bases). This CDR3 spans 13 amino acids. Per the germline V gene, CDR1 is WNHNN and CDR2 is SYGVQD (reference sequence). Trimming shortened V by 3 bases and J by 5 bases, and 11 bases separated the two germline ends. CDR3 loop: CASSDGSPDEQYF. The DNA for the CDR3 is TGCGCCAGCAGTGACGGGAGTCCCGACGAGCAGTACTTC.

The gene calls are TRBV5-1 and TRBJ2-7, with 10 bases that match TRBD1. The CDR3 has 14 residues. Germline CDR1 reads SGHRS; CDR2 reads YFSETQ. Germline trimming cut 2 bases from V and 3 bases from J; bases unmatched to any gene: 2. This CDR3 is CASSLGDRGYEQYF. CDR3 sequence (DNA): TGCGCCAGCAGCTTAGGGGACAGGGGCTACGAGCAGTACTTC.

CDR3 sequence: CASSQPGLAGQYEQYF. For the CDR3, the DNA is TGTGCCAGCAGCCAACCGGGACTAGCGGGCCAGTACGAGCAGTACTTC. The rearrangement joins TRBV3-1 (or the pseudogene TRBV3-2) to TRBJ2-7; 12 bases match TRBD2. The CDR3 sequence is 16 residues long. With V trimmed by 2 bases and J by 4 bases, 6 bases remained unmatched. The germline V gene has CDR1 LGHDT and CDR2 YNNKEL (reference sequence).

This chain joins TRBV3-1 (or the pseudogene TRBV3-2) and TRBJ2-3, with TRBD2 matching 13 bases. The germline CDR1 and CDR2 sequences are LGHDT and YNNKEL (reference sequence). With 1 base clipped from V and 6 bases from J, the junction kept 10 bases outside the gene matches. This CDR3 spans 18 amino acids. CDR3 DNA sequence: TGTGCCAGCAGCCAAGTACGGGGACTAGCGGGAAAGGGGGATACGCAGTATTTT. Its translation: CASSQVRGLAGKGDTQYF.

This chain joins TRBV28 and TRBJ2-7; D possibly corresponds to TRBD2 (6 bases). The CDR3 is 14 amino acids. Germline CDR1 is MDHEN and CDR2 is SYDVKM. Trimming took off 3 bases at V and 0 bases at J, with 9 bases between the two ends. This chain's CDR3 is CASSFGGNSYEQYF. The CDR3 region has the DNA TGTGCCAGCAGTTTTGGGGGGAACTCCTACGAGCAGTACTTC.

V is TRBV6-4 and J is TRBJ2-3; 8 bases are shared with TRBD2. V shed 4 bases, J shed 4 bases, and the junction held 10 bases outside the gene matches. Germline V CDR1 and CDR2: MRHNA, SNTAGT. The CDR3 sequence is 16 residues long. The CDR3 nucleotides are TGTGCCAGCAGTGCTCTAGCGGGTACCCCCCCAGATACGCAGTATTTT. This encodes CASSALAGTPPDTQYF.

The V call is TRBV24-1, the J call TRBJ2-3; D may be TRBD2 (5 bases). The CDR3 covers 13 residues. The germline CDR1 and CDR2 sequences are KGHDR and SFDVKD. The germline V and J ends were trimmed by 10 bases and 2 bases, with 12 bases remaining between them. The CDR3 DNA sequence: TGTGCCACGGGAGCTAGGTTCACAGATACGCAGTATTTT. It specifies CATGARFTDTQYF.

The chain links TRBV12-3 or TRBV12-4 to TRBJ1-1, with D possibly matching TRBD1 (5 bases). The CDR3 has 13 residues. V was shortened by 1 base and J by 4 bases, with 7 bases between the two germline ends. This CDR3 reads CASSLGQSTEAFF. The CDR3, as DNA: TGTGCCAGCAGTTTAGGACAGAGCACTGAAGCTTTCTTT.

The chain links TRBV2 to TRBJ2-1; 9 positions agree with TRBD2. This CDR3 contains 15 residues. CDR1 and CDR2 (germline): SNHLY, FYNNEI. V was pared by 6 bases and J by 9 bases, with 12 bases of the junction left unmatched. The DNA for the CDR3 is TGTGCCAGCAGGCTAGATTCCGGGACTAGCAGTGAGCAGTTCTTC. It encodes CASRLDSGTSSEQFF.

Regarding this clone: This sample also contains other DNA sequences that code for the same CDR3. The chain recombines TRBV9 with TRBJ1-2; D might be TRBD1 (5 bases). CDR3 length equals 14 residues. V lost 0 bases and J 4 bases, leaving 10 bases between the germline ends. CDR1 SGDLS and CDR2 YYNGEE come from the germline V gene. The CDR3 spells CASSVGQGSYGYTF. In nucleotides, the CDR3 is TGTGCCAGCAGCGTAGGGCAGGGCAGCTATGGCTACACCTTC.

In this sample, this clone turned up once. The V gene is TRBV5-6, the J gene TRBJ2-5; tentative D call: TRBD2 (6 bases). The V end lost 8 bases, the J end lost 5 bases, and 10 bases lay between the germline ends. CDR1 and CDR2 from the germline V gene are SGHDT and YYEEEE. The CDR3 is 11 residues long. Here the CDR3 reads CASNGGETQYF. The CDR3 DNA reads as TGTGCCAGTAATGGGGGGGAGACCCAGTACTTC.

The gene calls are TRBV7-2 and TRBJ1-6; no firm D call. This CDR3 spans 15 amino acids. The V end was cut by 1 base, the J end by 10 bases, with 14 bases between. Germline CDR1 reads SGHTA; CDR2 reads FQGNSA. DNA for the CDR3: TGTGCCAGCAGCTTAGGGCGGGTGCGGGGATCACCCCTCCACTTT. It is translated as CASSLGRVRGSPLHF.

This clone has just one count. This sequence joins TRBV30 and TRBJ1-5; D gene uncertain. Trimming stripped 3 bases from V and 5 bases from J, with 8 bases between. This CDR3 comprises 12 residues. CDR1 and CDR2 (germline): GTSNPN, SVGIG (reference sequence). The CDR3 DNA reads TGTGCCTGGAGCAGCCAGGATCAGCCCCAGCATTTT. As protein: CAWSSQDQPQHF.

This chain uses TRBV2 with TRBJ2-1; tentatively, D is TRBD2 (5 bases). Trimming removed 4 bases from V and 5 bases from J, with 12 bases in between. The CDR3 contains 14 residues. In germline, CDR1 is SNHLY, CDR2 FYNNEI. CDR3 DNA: TGTGCCAGCAGTGCAACTAGTAATCACAATGAGCAGTTCTTC. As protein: CASSATSNHNEQFF.

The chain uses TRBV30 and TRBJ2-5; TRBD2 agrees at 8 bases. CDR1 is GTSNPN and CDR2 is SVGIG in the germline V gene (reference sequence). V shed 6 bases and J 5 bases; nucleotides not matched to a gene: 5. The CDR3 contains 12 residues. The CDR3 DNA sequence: TGTGCCTGCGGGGGGGGCTGGGAGACCCAGTACTTC. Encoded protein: CACGGGWETQYF.

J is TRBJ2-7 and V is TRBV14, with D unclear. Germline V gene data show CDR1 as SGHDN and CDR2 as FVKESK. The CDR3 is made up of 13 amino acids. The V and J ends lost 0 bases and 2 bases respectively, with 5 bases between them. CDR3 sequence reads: CASSQDTTYEQYF. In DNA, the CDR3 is TGTGCCAGCAGCCAAGACACTACCTACGAGCAGTACTTC.

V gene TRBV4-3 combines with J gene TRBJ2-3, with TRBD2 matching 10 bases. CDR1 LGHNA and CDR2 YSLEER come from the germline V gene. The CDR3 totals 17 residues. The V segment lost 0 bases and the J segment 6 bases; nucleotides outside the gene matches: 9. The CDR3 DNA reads TGCGCCAGCAGCCAAGATTGGGCTAGCGGGGGTTTGGATACGCAGTATTTT. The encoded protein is CASSQDWASGGLDTQYF.

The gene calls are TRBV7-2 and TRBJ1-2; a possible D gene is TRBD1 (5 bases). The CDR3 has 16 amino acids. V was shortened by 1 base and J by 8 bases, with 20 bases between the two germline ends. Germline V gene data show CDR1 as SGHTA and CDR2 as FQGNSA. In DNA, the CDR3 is TGTGCCAGCAGCTTAGGCCCTCGGGACTTGTCTGGGGGCTACACCTTC. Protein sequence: CASSLGPRDLSGGYTF. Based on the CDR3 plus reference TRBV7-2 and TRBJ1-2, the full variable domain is GAGVSQSPSNKVTEKGKDVELRCDPISGHTALYWYRQSLGQGLEFLIYFQGNSAPDKSGLPSDRFSAERTGGSVSTLTIQRTQQEDSAVYLCASSLGPRDLSGGYTFGSGTRLTVV.

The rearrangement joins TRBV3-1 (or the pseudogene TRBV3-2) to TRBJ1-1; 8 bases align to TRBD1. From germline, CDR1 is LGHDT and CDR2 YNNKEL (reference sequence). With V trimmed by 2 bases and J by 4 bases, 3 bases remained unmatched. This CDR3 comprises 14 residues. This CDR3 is CASSQLTGGTEAFF. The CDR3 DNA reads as TGTGCCAGCAGCCAATTAACAGGGGGCACTGAAGCTTTCTTT.